This entry features one T cell receptor (beta chain) sequence. The antigen is unknown. It was with 60 Vbeta and 13 Jbeta primers that the PCR ran. Assay: immunoSEQ multiplex PCR; the TCRdb copy retains only in-frame clones and omits some. The sample data list roughly 100,000 clones. These data come from a study of cytomegalovirus exposure and HLA in healthy donors. General study results and limits: The authors enumerated over 150 TCR beta chains as linked to cytomegalovirus. It emerged from a later analysis that several of the most significant clusters appeared to be linked to common viral pathogens. A later analysis linked a missense variant in DCLRE1C to the trimming of TCR beta V and J genes.

The V gene's germline CDR1 is SGHRS and CDR2 YFSETQ. Trimming shortened V by 0 bases and J by 5 bases, and 14 bases separated the two germline ends. The CDR3 loop spans 15 amino acids. This chain connects TRBV5-1 to TRBJ1-2; D is possibly TRBD1 (6 bases). Input material: PBMCs. The source is a woman aged 30 to 39 in good health and CMV-seronegative. CDR3 in amino acids: CASSLDARGGYGYTF. Here the CDR3 DNA reads TGCGCCAGCAGCTTGGATGCCAGGGGAGGGTATGGCTACACCTTC. Based on the CDR3 plus reference TRBV5-1 and TRBJ1-2, the full variable domain is KAGVTQTPRYLIKTRGQQVTLSCSPISGHRSVSWYQQTPGQGLQFLFEYFSETQRNKGNFPGRFSGRQFSNSRSEMNVSTLELGDSALYLCASSLDARGGYGYTFGSGTRLTVV.